These 7 T cell receptor beta chains were all obtained from the same sample, sequenced in a study of CD8 T cells in ankylosing spondylitis. TCRdb recomputed calls from the 5' RACE reads with MiXCR, one row per CDR3 protein. The sample lists 200,000 or so distinct CDR3 sequences, under 15% occurring once. Source material: blood, either unsorted or a sorted T cell fraction (not recorded which). These receptors were collected from a female donor with ankylosing spondylitis or in good health (not recorded which).

This chain connects TRBV7-3 to TRBJ1-2; D is possibly TRBD1 (6 bases). Trimming took off 4 bases at V and 4 bases at J, with 10 bases between the two ends. Germline V gene data show CDR1 as SGHTA and CDR2 as FQGTGA. The CDR3 length is 13 residues. The CDR3 coding sequence is TGTGCCAGCAGCTCGGGGGGCTTCTATGGCTACACCTTC. This gives the protein CASSSGGFYGYTF.

This clonotype was detected ten times or more. CDR3 sequence reads: CASSNRVHSLSGANVLTF. As DNA, the CDR3 is TGTGCCAGTAGTAACCGGGTCCACTCCCTCTCTGGGGCCAACGTCCTGACTTTC. This chain uses TRBV19 with TRBJ2-6; no definite D call. Deletions cut 4 bases from V and 0 bases from J, with 16 bases between. Germline values: CDR1 LNHDA, CDR2 SQIVND (reference sequence). CDR3 length equals 18 residues.

The V and J genes are TRBV19 and TRBJ2-1, with 7 bases lining up with TRBD1. After removal of 5 bases from V and 7 bases from J, the junction contained 14 bases not matched to a gene. This CDR3 is 16 amino acids long. CDR1 and CDR2 from the germline V gene are LNHDA and SQIVND (reference sequence). CDR3 DNA sequence: TGTGCCAGTAGTCCGGAGACAGGGTGGACGGGGAATGAGCAGTTCTTC. Translated: CASSPETGWTGNEQFF. Combining the CDR3 with reference TRBV19 and TRBJ2-1 gives the whole variable domain DGGITQSPKYLFRKEGQNVTLSCEQNLNHDAMYWYRQDPGQGLRLIYYSQIVNDFQKGDIAEGYSVSREKKESFPLTVTSAQKNPTAFYLCASSPETGWTGNEQFFGPGTRLTVL.

The chain uses TRBV4-3 and TRBJ2-3; 7 bases map to TRBD1. The CDR3 spans 16 residues. J was trimmed by 0 bases and V by 4 bases; bases with no gene match: 7. Germline V gene data show CDR1 as LGHNA and CDR2 as YSLEER. In nucleotides, the CDR3 is TGCGCCAGCAGCCGGAGCGGACAGGCTAGCACAGATACGCAGTATTTT. Protein: CASSRSGQASTDTQYF.

This clonotype has at least ten counts. V usage is TRBV2 and J usage is TRBJ2-2; 9 bases map to TRBD2. Germline V gene data show CDR1 as SNHLY and CDR2 as FYNNEI. This CDR3 has 16 amino acids. V gave up 5 bases and J gave up 1 base; unmatched junction bases: 5. CDR3 region: CASSPTSGLNTGELFF. The DNA for the CDR3 is TGTGCCAGCAGTCCGACTAGCGGATTGAACACCGGGGAGCTGTTTTTT.

In this sample, this clonotype is large (0.1 to 1%). The chain has TRBV20-1 and TRBJ2-1; D not resolved. The CDR3 length is 16 residues. V was pared by 2 bases and J by 3 bases, with 17 bases between. Germline V gene lookup returns CDR1 DFQATT and CDR2 SNEGSKA (reference sequence). The CDR3 reads CSARQTLNSGYNEQFF. The CDR3 DNA reads TGCAGTGCTAGACAGACTTTAAACTCCGGCTACAATGAGCAGTTCTTC.

V gene TRBV28 combines with J gene TRBJ2-7, with TRBD2 identical over 14 bases. Germline trimming cut 5 bases from V and 6 bases from J; bases unmatched to any gene: 3. CDR1 and CDR2 (germline): MDHEN, SYDVKM. CDR3 length equals 14 residues. CDR3 DNA sequence: TGTGCCAGCAGTCCGGGACTAGCGGGAGCCGAGCAGTACTTC. Encoded protein: CASSPGLAGAEQYF.